The clone carrying this T cell receptor (beta chain) was counted many times. Antigen: not known. Germline CDR1 reads MNHEY; CDR2 reads SMNVEV (reference sequence). Trimming pared 2 bases from V and 6 bases from J, leaving 14 bases between. This CDR3 is 15 amino acids long. Newly diagnosed hyperthyroidism patients aged 18 to 65 years had disease lasting under 2 months. These data belong to a study of T cells in Graves' hyperthyroidism and ophthalmopathy. Points from the study as a whole: Most thyroid clonotypes that were expanded above 0.001 also turned up in blood.

Amplification of TCR beta CDR3 regions used RNA as the template. The TCR CDR3 was amplified in a first-round RT-PCR using the HTBI primer set. From the multiplex PCR reads, TCRdb called clonotypes with MiXCR, one entry per CDR3 protein. The sample shows roughly 720,000 distinct CDR3 sequences, about 18% of them seen only once. The clonotype was recovered from a man aged 45 to 65 with Graves' hyperthyroidism. Sequenced input: blood. The chain links TRBV27 to TRBJ2-1; a weak D match, TRBD2 (6 bases). CDR3 loop: CASSLLANGGNEQFF. The DNA for the CDR3 is TGTGCCAGCAGTTTACTAGCAAACGGGGGCAATGAGCAGTTCTTC.